Each of the 24 T cell receptor beta chains below was sequenced from the same sample in a study of blood T cells in healthy people across ages. The authors ran a second PCR of about 6 to 11 cycles using a sample-barcoded 5' primer and a J-beta primer mix. TCRdb analysed the 5' RACE reads with MiXCR anew, one entry per CDR3 protein. In the table there are about 780,000 distinct CDR3 sequences, more than 35% of which are singletons. Sequencing used blood. These receptor sequences come from a man older than 75 in good health.

Comment on this clonotype: Compared with germline, one end of the junction differs, possibly owing to a read error. V gene TRBV19 combines with J gene TRBJ1-2, with D tentatively TRBD1 (6 bases). This CDR3 region has 14 residues. The germline V gene encodes CDR1 LNHDA and CDR2 SQIVND (reference sequence). Here the CDR3 DNA reads TGTGCCAGTAGCATAGGAGCCGACAGGCCTGGCTACACCTTC. Amino acids: CASSIGADRPGYTF.

J is TRBJ2-1 and V is TRBV6-2 or TRBV6-3, with a weak D call TRBD2 (5 bases). In germline, CDR1 is MNHEY, CDR2 SVGEGT. V shed 7 bases and J shed 2 bases, with 12 bases lying between them. The CDR3 covers 14 residues. The CDR3 sequence: CASTPAEAYNEQFF. Written as DNA, the CDR3 is TGTGCCAGCACTCCTGCGGAGGCCTACAATGAGCAGTTCTTC.

The chain has TRBV20-1 and TRBJ2-7, with 7 bases fitting TRBD1. The CDR3 is 12 amino acids. Germline CDR1 reads DFQATT; CDR2 reads SNEGSKA (reference sequence). Trimming cost V 4 bases and J 2 bases; bases outside gene matches: 2. CDR3 loop: CSANDRAYEQYF. The CDR3 nucleotides are TGCAGTGCTAACGACAGGGCCTACGAGCAGTACTTC.

This clonotype has more than one count but fewer than ten. The genes are TRBV6-1 and TRBJ2-5, with a possible D match to TRBD1 (6 bases). Germline CDR1 MNHNS, CDR2 SASEGT. The CDR3 is 13 residues long. V lost 4 bases to trimming and J lost 4 bases, with 10 bases between them. The CDR3 reads CASSATGLETQYF. In DNA, the CDR3 is TGTGCCAGCAGTGCGACAGGTTTAGAGACCCAGTACTTC.

This clonotype has a count of ten or more. V gene TRBV6-1 combines with J gene TRBJ2-4, with no clear D. Deletions cut 3 bases from V and 5 bases from J, with 14 bases between. Germline V lookup: CDR1 MNHNS, CDR2 SASEGT. The CDR3 contains 15 residues. The CDR3 sequence: CASSDGRPTQNIQYF. CDR3 sequence (DNA): TGTGCCAGCAGTGACGGACGGCCGACCCAAAACATTCAGTACTTC.

About this clonotype: At one of its ends the junction is not consistent with the germline gene, which may arise from a read error. CDR3 protein: CTSSLTSGISDEQFF. The CDR3 bases are TGTACCAGCTCGCTGACTAGCGGGATCTCTGATGAGCAGTTCTTC. V is TRBV18 and J is TRBJ2-1; 11 positions agree with TRBD2. In germline, CDR1 is KGHSH, CDR2 LQKENI. The CDR3 is made up of 15 amino acids.

The chain combines TRBV13 with TRBJ2-5; D remains ambiguous. The DNA end lines up better with TRBJ2-7; the J call may be wrong. Germline CDR1 and CDR2: PRHDT and FYEKMQ (reference sequence). The CDR3 runs to 14 residues. CDR3 bases: TGTGCCAGCAGCTCCCCCAAGAAACGGTACGAGCAGTACTTC. This gives the protein CASSSPKKRYEQYF.

The chain recombines TRBV10-2 with TRBJ2-5; no firm D call. The V gene lost 4 bases and the J gene lost 7 bases, with 10 bases spanning the gap. Germline assignment: CDR1 WSHSY and CDR2 SAAADI. The CDR3 extends over 12 amino acids. The CDR3 sequence: CASSVQFGTQYF. The CDR3 nucleotides read TGCGCCAGCAGTGTCCAGTTTGGGACCCAGTACTTC.

This clonotype was seen at least ten times. J is TRBJ2-5 and V is TRBV7-2; D is unclear. Per germline, CDR1 SGHTA and CDR2 FQGNSA. The CDR3 loop spans 13 amino acids. V lost 5 bases to trimming and J lost 8 bases, with 15 bases between them. The CDR3 DNA sequence: TGTGCCAGCAGCCATGACCACAAGAGAACCCAGTACTTC. Protein product: CASSHDHKRTQYF.

This clonotype was detected a few times. This chain uses TRBV7-2 with TRBJ2-5; D is possibly TRBD1 (6 bases). The germline V gene encodes CDR1 SGHTA and CDR2 FQGNSA. The CDR3 loop spans 16 amino acids. With 1 base removed from V and 5 bases from J, the gap between germline ends came to 17 bases. CDR3: CASSLDGVQGSETQYF. For the CDR3, the DNA is TGTGCCAGCAGCTTAGATGGGGTACAGGGCTCGGAGACCCAGTACTTC.

The genes are TRBV9 and TRBJ2-4; TRBD1 agrees at 12 bases. The closer fit of TRBJ2-7 to the DNA end suggests the J call may be wrong. Germline CDR1 is SGDLS and CDR2 is YYNGEE. The CDR3 contains 15 residues. This CDR3 reads CASSHPGQGAGEQYF. As DNA, the CDR3 is TGTGCCAGCAGCCACCCGGGACAGGGGGCTGGCGAGCAGTACTTC.

About this clonotype itself: A much larger clone differs from this one at a single base, so this may be a read error. This sequence joins TRBV12-3 or TRBV12-4 and TRBJ2-3, with D tentatively TRBD2 (6 bases). With 4 bases removed from V and 2 bases from J, the gap between germline ends came to 13 bases. The CDR3 is 15 residues long. The CDR3 is CASSSMAGYTDTQYF. The DNA of the CDR3 is TGTGCCAGCAGTTCCATGGCGGGATACACAGATACGCAGTATTTT.

This clonotype was recorded a few times. The chain carries TRBV27 and TRBJ2-2; TRBD1 agrees at 11 bases. The CDR3 is made up of 15 amino acids. Germline CDR1 is MNHEY and CDR2 is SMNVEV (reference sequence). Trimming removed 5 bases from V and 5 bases from J; junction bases left unmatched: 4. This chain's CDR3 is CASSVRDRGTGELFF. In DNA, the CDR3 is TGTGCCAGCAGTGTCCGGGACAGGGGGACCGGGGAGCTGTTTTTT.

The chain carries TRBV2 and TRBJ2-7; 8 bases are a match to TRBD2. Germline V CDR1 and CDR2: SNHLY, FYNNEI. V trimming: 3 bases; J trimming: 7 bases; junction bases outside the gene matches: 8. The CDR3 totals 14 residues. In DNA, the CDR3 is TGTGCCAGCAGTGAGGGAGCGGGAGTCGTTGAGCAGTACTTC. It specifies CASSEGAGVVEQYF.

This clonotype was observed a handful of times. This rearrangement joins TRBV29-1 to TRBJ2-3; no reliable D call. This CDR3 spans 10 amino acids. The V and J ends lost 6 bases and 6 bases respectively, with 7 bases between them. The germline CDR1 and CDR2 sequences are SQVTM and ANQGSEA. Here the CDR3 DNA reads TGCAGCGTGGGGTCTGATACGCAGTATTTT. Translating it yields CSVGSDTQYF.

The V gene is TRBV25-1, the J gene TRBJ2-1, with TRBD1 as a possible D gene (7 bases). Germline V gives CDR1 MGHDK, CDR2 SYGVNS. The CDR3 is 17 residues long. Trimming shortened V by 8 bases and J by 1 base, and 21 bases separated the two germline ends. The DNA of the CDR3 is TGTGCCAGCTCTGGCTCGGCAGGGGGGATTTCCTACAATGAGCAGTTCTTC. It yields the protein CASSGSAGGISYNEQFF.

The CDR3 protein is CASSLAMAGQYNEQFF. CDR3 coding DNA: TGCGCCAGCAGCTTGGCCATGGCTGGTCAGTACAATGAGCAGTTCTTC. The chain employs TRBV5-1 and TRBJ2-1; D is unclear. The CDR3 is 16 residues long. Germline V gives CDR1 SGHRS, CDR2 YFSETQ. V lost 0 bases, J lost 4 bases, and 14 bases lay in between.

The CDR3 coding sequence is TGTGCCAGCAGTGGGCAGGATTTCCCCAGGAGCTCCTATAATTCACCCCTCCACTTT. This translates into CASSGQDFPRSSYNSPLHF. V is TRBV25-1 and J is TRBJ1-6; unclear D gene. V was shortened by 4 bases and J by 0 bases, with 19 bases between the two germline ends. From germline, CDR1 is MGHDK and CDR2 SYGVNS. CDR3 size: 19 residues.

This clonotype was counted between two and nine times. The V call is TRBV20-1, the J call TRBJ2-4, with D possibly being TRBD2 (6 bases). The V gene lost 2 bases and the J gene lost 0 bases, with 17 bases spanning the gap. CDR1 is DFQATT and CDR2 is SNEGSKA in the germline V gene (reference sequence). This CDR3 region has 17 residues. CDR3 DNA: TGCAGTGCTAGACTCGAAGGGCGGGGTTTAGCCAAAAACATTCAGTACTTC. Translated: CSARLEGRGLAKNIQYF.

The rearrangement joins TRBV29-1 to TRBJ2-5; 7 bases map to TRBD1. The CDR3 is made up of 12 amino acids. Trimming cost V 6 bases and J 5 bases; bases outside gene matches: 6. The germline CDR1 and CDR2 sequences are SQVTM and ANQGSEA. As DNA, the CDR3 is TGCAGCGTCGCAGGGGGTGGGGAGACCCAGTACTTC. Protein: CSVAGGGETQYF.

On this clonotype itself: At one end the junction does not follow the germline gene, possibly because of a read error. V gene TRBV7-8 combines with J gene TRBJ2-7; tentative D call: TRBD2 (6 bases). The CDR3 runs to 16 residues. The germline gives CDR1 SGHVS, CDR2 FQNEAQ. The CDR3 region is CASSLTGLADSCEQYF. The CDR3 DNA reads as TGTGCCAGCAGCTTAACGGGACTGGCGGACTCCTGCGAGCAGTACTTC.

The chain joins TRBV5-5 to TRBJ2-3; 7 bases align to TRBD2. The CDR3 extends over 17 amino acids. Looked up from germline, CDR1 is SGHKS and CDR2 is YYEKEE (reference sequence). The ends lost 0 bases at V and 5 bases at J; junction bases unmatched: 12. CDR3 sequence (DNA): TGTGCCAGCAGCTTGGTCCCCTCGGGGGGAGTTGGAGATACGCAGTATTTT. The encoded protein is CASSLVPSGGVGDTQYF.

The rearrangement uses TRBV20-1 and TRBJ1-2; 7 nucleotides match TRBD1. J lost 8 bases, V lost 3 bases, and 9 bases had no gene match. This CDR3 is built from 13 residues. Germline CDR1 DFQATT, CDR2 SNEGSKA (reference sequence). The CDR3 reads CSASGDRLHGYTF. The CDR3 region has the DNA TGCAGTGCTAGCGGGGACAGACTCCACGGCTACACCTTC.

A note on this clonotype: A read error may account for a junction end that differs from germline. This chain joins TRBV12-3 or TRBV12-4 and TRBJ2-4; D possibly uses TRBD1 or TRBD2 (5 bases each). CDR3 length: 16 amino acids. The CDR3 loop reads CAGSLSRDDRKNIQYF. The CDR3 DNA is TGTGCCGGCAGTTTAAGCCGGGACGACCGTAAAAACATTCAGTACTTC.